The rows below give T cell receptor beta chains drawn from one sample of a study of blood T cell repertoires in COVID-19. Libraries were prepared by immunoSEQ multiplex PCR; TCRdb keeps only in-frame clonotypes and omits some of them. The sample has 150,000 to 200,000 clones; roughly 88% are singletons. The sample taken for sequencing was peripheral blood. Receptors originate from a woman of 80 years or more with acute or convalescent COVID-19. Both conserved end residues are part of each CDR3. A D gene is named only where the DNA matches it firmly. Clone size, where shown, is once, few, many, or a class for clones that have expanded.

clone_size d_call j_call v_call cdr3_aa cdr3_nt
- TRBD1 TRBJ2-7 TRBV2 CASQGQAYSYEQYF TGTGCCAGTCAGGGACAGGCTTATTCCTACGAGCAGTACTTC
- TRBD2 TRBJ2-1 TRBV9 CASSAAGGSGRREQFF TGTGCCAGCAGCGCTGCGGGTGGAAGCGGGAGACGTGAGCAGTTCTTC
- - TRBJ2-7 TRBV6-2/TRBV6-3 CASSYSIEGYEQYF TGTGCCAGCAGTTACTCGATAGAGGGTTACGAGCAGTACTTC
- TRBD2 TRBJ2-3 TRBV27 CASRTSGRGTDTQYF TGTGCCAGCAGAACGAGCGGGAGGGGCACAGATACGCAGTATTTT
- TRBD1 TRBJ1-6 TRBV27 CASSPRQGMFNSPLHF TGTGCCAGCAGTCCAAGACAGGGGATGTTTAATTCACCCCTCCACTTT
- - TRBJ1-1 TRBV4-2 CASSQMRGMGTEAFF TGTGCCAGCAGCCAAATGAGGGGGATGGGCACTGAAGCTTTCTTT
- - TRBJ2-5 TRBV5-6 CASSRHGATRAQYF TGTGCCAGCAGCCGGCATGGGGCAACCAGGGCCCAGTACTTC
few - TRBJ2-5 TRBV5-6 CASSLATQETQYF TGTGCCAGCAGCTTGGCAACACAAGAGACCCAGTACTTC
- - TRBJ2-5 TRBV11-2 CASSPTNQETQYF TGTGCCAGCAGCCCGACAAACCAAGAGACCCAGTACTTC
- TRBD2 TRBJ2-1 TRBV11-2 CASSFPGLAGSYNEQFF TGTGCCAGCAGCTTCCCGGGATTAGCGGGCTCCTACAATGAGCAGTTCTTC
- - TRBJ1-1 TRBV9 CASSVGLVAEAFF TGTGCCAGCAGCGTCGGTCTTGTGGCTGAAGCTTTCTTT
- - TRBJ2-2 TRBV6-2/TRBV6-3 CASSYSGQIGLPNTGELFF TGTGCCAGCAGTTACTCTGGACAGATAGGCCTTCCCAACACCGGGGAGCTGTTTTTT
- TRBD2 TRBJ2-2 TRBV7-3 CASSWTSTGELFF TGTGCCAGCAGCTGGACTAGCACCGGGGAGCTGTTTTTT
- - TRBJ1-1 TRBV12-3/TRBV12-4 CASSPLGLAAFF TGTGCCAGCAGCCCCCTAGGGCTAGCAGCTTTCTTT
- - TRBJ2-3 TRBV6-5 CASSWTGSPDTQYF TGTGCCAGCAGTTGGACCGGGAGTCCAGATACGCAGTATTTT
- - TRBJ2-1 TRBV18 CASSALGGNEQFF TGTGCCAGCTCAGCCCTAGGAGGTAATGAGCAGTTCTTC
- - TRBJ1-5 TRBV7-9 CASSEQGSNQPQHF TGTGCCAGCAGCGAACAGGGATCGAATCAGCCCCAGCATTTT
many - TRBJ2-1 TRBV12-3/TRBV12-4 CASSLVRNNEQFF TGTGCCAGCAGTTTAGTGCGTAACAATGAGCAGTTCTTC
once TRBD1 TRBJ1-2 TRBV4-1 CASSHPRGYNYGYTF TGCGCCAGCAGCCACCCCAGGGGGTATAACTATGGCTACACCTTC
- - TRBJ1-2 TRBV9 CASSVLPGGGDYYGYTF TGTGCCAGCAGCGTACTCCCCGGGGGGGGAGATTACTATGGCTACACCTTC
- TRBD2 TRBJ2-3 TRBV7-2 CASSTGTSGFTDTQYF TGTGCCAGCAGTACCGGAACTAGCGGATTCACAGATACGCAGTATTTT
few - TRBJ1-5 TRBV19 CASTGTPYSNQPQHF TGTGCCAGTACGGGGACACCCTATAGCAATCAGCCCCAGCATTTT
- TRBD1 TRBJ1-1 TRBV29-1 CSVEWQGALNTEAFF TGCAGCGTTGAGTGGCAGGGGGCCCTGAACACTGAAGCTTTCTTT
- - TRBJ1-1 TRBV3-1/TRBV3-2 CASSQVRPRNTEAFF TGTGCCAGCAGCCAAGTTCGGCCTAGGAACACTGAAGCTTTCTTT
few TRBD1 TRBJ1-2 TRBV7-2 CASSFFGTGDYGYTF TGTGCCAGCAGCTTCTTTGGGACAGGGGACTATGGCTACACCTTC
- - TRBJ1-1 TRBV3-1/TRBV3-2 CASRWGVNTEAFF TGTGCCAGCCGCTGGGGGGTGAACACTGAAGCTTTCTTT
once TRBD1 TRBJ2-7 TRBV4-2 CASSGGPRGLNEQYF TGTGCCAGCAGCGGGGGGCCCAGGGGGCTAAACGAGCAGTACTTC
- - TRBJ2-2 TRBV27 CASSKGHTGELFF TGTGCCAGCAGCAAGGGGCACACCGGGGAGCTGTTTTTT
- - TRBJ1-4 TRBV7-2 CASSLAATINEKLFF TGTGCCAGCAGCTTAGCAGCCACCATTAATGAAAAACTGTTTTTT
few - TRBJ2-7 TRBV2 CASRTYSGYEQYF TGTGCCAGCAGGACCTACAGTGGCTACGAGCAGTACTTC
- - TRBJ2-2 TRBV4-3 CASSPGTGELFF TGCGCCAGCAGCCCGGGCACCGGGGAGCTGTTTTTT
few - TRBJ1-1 TRBV6-6 CASRPPTGNLKAFF TGTGCCAGCAGACCCCCTACAGGAAACCTTAAAGCTTTCTTT
- TRBD1 TRBJ2-4 TRBV9 CASSGGTGVFILAKNIQYF TGTGCCAGCAGCGGGGGAACAGGGGTTTTTATCCTAGCCAAAAACATTCAGTACTTC
- - TRBJ2-1 TRBV4-1 CASSQEGRGLSYNEQFF TGCGCCAGCAGCCAAGAAGGGCGGGGGCTAAGTTACAATGAGCAGTTCTTC
- - TRBJ2-7 TRBV19 CASSIPGAEQYF TGTGCCAGTAGTATCCCAGGGGCCGAGCAGTACTTC
- - TRBJ1-1 TRBV27 CASNYQGMNTEAFF TGTGCCAGCAACTACCAAGGAATGAACACTGAAGCTTTCTTT
- - TRBJ1-1 TRBV5-5 CASSFQSNTEAFF TGTGCCAGCAGCTTTCAGTCTAACACTGAAGCTTTCTTT
- - TRBJ2-5 TRBV30 CAWKANGETQYF TGTGCCTGGAAGGCGAACGGGGAGACCCAGTACTTC
- - TRBJ1-1 TRBV3-1/TRBV3-2 CASSQTLEGSEAFF TGTGCCAGCAGCCAGACCTTGGAAGGGAGTGAAGCTTTCTTT
once TRBD2 TRBJ2-1 TRBV6-1 CASSEALVAGSNEQFF TGTGCCAGCAGTGAAGCGTTGGTAGCGGGGAGTAATGAGCAGTTCTTC
few - TRBJ1-5 TRBV4-1 CASSQVVNSNQPQHF TGCGCCAGCAGCCAAGTTGTAAATAGCAATCAGCCCCAGCATTTT
- TRBD2 TRBJ2-3 TRBV5-1 CASGAGPSTDTQYF TGCGCCAGCGGAGCGGGACCTAGCACAGATACGCAGTATTTT
- - TRBJ1-2 TRBV5-1 CASSQRTANYGYTF TGCGCCAGCAGCCAAAGGACAGCTAACTATGGCTACACCTTC
- - TRBJ2-2 TRBV7-8 CASSFRTVNTGELFF TGTGCCAGCAGCTTTAGGACAGTGAACACCGGGGAGCTGTTTTTT
- - TRBJ2-2 TRBV10-3 CAIRGLGNTGELFF TGTGCCATCAGGGGGCTGGGGAACACCGGGGAGCTGTTTTTT
- TRBD1 TRBJ1-4 TRBV5-1 CASSPEGQGNEKLFF TGCGCCAGCAGCCCAGAGGGACAGGGGAACGAAAAACTGTTTTTT
- - TRBJ2-3 TRBV11-3 CASSLSADTQYF TGTGCCAGCAGCTTAAGCGCAGATACGCAGTATTTT
few TRBD2 TRBJ2-2 TRBV4-3 CASSQTSGEYTGELFF TGCGCCAGCAGCCAGACTAGCGGGGAGTACACCGGGGAGCTGTTTTTT
- TRBD1 TRBJ1-1 TRBV3-1/TRBV3-2 CASRSTDRDTEAFF TGTGCCAGCAGATCCACCGACAGGGACACTGAAGCTTTCTTT
- - TRBJ2-2 TRBV24-1 CATSDSLGAGLNTGELFF TGTGCCACCAGTGATAGTCTTGGCGCGGGATTAAACACCGGGGAGCTGTTTTTT
few TRBD1 TRBJ1-1 TRBV19 CASTPSGTGSYATLNTEAFF TGTGCCAGTACCCCAAGCGGGACAGGGAGTTATGCTACGCTGAACACTGAAGCTTTCTTT
- TRBD1 TRBJ2-2 TRBV5-1 CASSLTGDTGELFF TGCGCCAGCAGCTTGACAGGGGACACCGGGGAGCTGTTTTTT
- - TRBJ2-5 TRBV4-1 CASSQGTEETQYF TGCGCCAGCAGCCAAGGAACTGAAGAGACCCAGTACTTC
- - TRBJ2-1 TRBV5-4 CASSLGGGTSYNEQFF TGTGCCAGCAGCTTGGGTGGGGGGACTTCCTACAATGAGCAGTTCTTC
few TRBD2 TRBJ2-1 TRBV6-2/TRBV6-3 CASSPQTSGGARNEQFF TGTGCCAGCAGTCCCCAGACTAGCGGGGGGGCTCGTAATGAGCAGTTCTTC
once TRBD2 TRBJ2-7 TRBV6-1 CASSEGAGGIHEQYF TGTGCCAGCAGTGAAGGAGCGGGAGGAATCCACGAGCAGTACTTC
- TRBD2 TRBJ2-3 TRBV27 CASRSIRDYRPTDTQYF TGTGCCAGCAGATCCATTCGGGACTACCGCCCCACAGATACGCAGTATTTT
- - TRBJ1-1 TRBV2 CASMQGWRNTEAFF TGTGCCAGCATGCAGGGATGGAGGAACACTGAAGCTTTCTTT
- - TRBJ2-4 TRBV29-1 CSVGPRDLNIQYF TGCAGCGTTGGCCCTAGGGACTTAAACATTCAGTACTTC
- - TRBJ1-3 TRBV5-1 CASSPRTDSGNTIYF TGCGCCAGCAGCCCCCGGACAGACTCTGGAAACACCATATATTTT